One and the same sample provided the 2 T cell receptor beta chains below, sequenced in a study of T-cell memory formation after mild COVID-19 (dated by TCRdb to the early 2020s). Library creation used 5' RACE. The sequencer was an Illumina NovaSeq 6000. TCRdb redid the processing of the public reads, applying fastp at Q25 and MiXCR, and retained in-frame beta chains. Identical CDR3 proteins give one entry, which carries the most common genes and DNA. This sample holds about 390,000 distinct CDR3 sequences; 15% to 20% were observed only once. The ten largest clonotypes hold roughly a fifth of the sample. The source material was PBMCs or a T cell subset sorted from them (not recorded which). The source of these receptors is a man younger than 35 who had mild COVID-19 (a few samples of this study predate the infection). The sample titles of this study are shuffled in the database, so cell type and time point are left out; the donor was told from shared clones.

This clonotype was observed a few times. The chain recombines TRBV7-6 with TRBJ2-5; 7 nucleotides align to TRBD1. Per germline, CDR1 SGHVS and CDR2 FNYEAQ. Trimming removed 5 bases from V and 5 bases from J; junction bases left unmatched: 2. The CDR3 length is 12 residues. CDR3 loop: CASSKQGETQYF. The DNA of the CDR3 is TGTGCCAGCAGCAAACAGGGGGAGACCCAGTACTTC.

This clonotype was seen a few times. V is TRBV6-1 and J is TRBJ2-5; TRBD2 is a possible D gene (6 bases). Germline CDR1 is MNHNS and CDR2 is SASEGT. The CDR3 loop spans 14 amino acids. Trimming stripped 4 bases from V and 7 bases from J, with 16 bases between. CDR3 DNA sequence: TGTGCCAGCAGTGGGGGTGGGGGGAAACGGACCCAGTACTTC. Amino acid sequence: CASSGGGGKRTQYF.